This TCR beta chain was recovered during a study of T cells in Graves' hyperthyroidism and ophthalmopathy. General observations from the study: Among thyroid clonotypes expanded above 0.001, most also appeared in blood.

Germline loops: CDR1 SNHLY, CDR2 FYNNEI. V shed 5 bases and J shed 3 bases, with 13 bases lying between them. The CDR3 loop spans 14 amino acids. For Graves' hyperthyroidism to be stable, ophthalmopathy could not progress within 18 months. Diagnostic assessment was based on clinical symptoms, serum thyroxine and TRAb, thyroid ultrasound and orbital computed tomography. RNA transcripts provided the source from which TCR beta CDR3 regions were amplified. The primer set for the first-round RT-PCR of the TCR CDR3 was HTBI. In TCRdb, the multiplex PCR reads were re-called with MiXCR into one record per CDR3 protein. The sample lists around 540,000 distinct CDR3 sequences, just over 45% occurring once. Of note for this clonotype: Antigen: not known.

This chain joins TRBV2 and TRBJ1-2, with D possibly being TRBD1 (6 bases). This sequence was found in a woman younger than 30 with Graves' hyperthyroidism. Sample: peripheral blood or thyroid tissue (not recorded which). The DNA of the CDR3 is TGTGCCAGCAGTCCACAGGGTCCCTACTATGGCTACACCTTC. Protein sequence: CASSPQGPYYGYTF.